This T cell receptor beta chain stems from a study of shared clonotypes between healthy human individuals. Study findings and constraints: Naive subsets, compared against memory subsets, generally had larger estimated richness values. Specimens sampled were limited to blood, with tissue repertoires likely differing.

The repertoire was sequenced with immunoSEQ multiplex PCR; TCRdb's copy has only in-frame clones and lacks some. This sample has approximately 97,000 clones, with 67% found just once. CDR1 is SQVTM, CDR2 ANQGSEA, per germline. The CDR3 loop spans 13 amino acids. V was trimmed by 7 bases and J by 3 bases, leaving 15 bases between them. Details on this clone: Its matching antigen is unknown.

The sample was memory CD8+ T cells sorted from blood. This sample's subset: CD45RO+ cells pooled with CCR7-negative TemRA cells. The chain combines TRBV29-1 with TRBJ1-1, with a tentative D call TRBD1 (6 bases). The TCR originated in a man in his thirties or forties in good health. CDR3: CSGKGGDHTEAFF. CDR3 coding DNA: TGCAGCGGGAAGGGGGGAGATCACACTGAAGCTTTCTTT.